The rows below give T cell receptor beta chains drawn from one sample of a study of metastatic and nonmetastatic thyroid tumors. Through MiXCR, TCRdb re-clonotyped the PCR reads. The sample consists of about 40,000 clones, roughly 11% of them appearing once. Sequenced input: blood. Receptor source: a female donor with papillary thyroid cancer or a benign thyroid nodule (not recorded which). Some clones in this sample may be carry-over from other donors' samples. Each CDR3 is given with its conserved first and last residue. A D gene is named only where the DNA matches it firmly. Clone size appears in some rows only: once, few, many, or a class for an expanded clone.

V gene,J gene,clone size,D gene,CDR3 protein,CDR3 DNA
TRBV25-1,TRBJ2-2,many,TRBD1,CASSQPGQGHGELFF,TGTGCCAGCAGTCAGCCGGGACAGGGGCACGGGGAGCTGTTTTTT
TRBV20-1,TRBJ1-3,many,.,CSALQSSGNTIYF,TGCAGTGCTCTTCAGAGCTCTGGAAACACCATATATTTT
TRBV20-1,TRBJ1-2,many,TRBD1,CSASVQGGAYGYTF,TGCAGTGCTAGTGTCCAAGGGGGCGCCTATGGCTACACCTTC
TRBV11-2,TRBJ2-1,many,.,CASSSSPVDEQFF,TGTGCCAGCAGCTCTAGTCCGGTTGATGAGCAGTTCTTC
TRBV4-1,TRBJ2-1,many,.,CASSHLFDEQFF,TGCGCCAGCAGCCACCTATTCGATGAGCAGTTCTTC
TRBV2,TRBJ2-1,many,TRBD2,CASLETSGSNEQFF,TGTGCCAGCCTTGAGACTAGCGGGAGCAATGAGCAGTTCTTC
TRBV3-1,TRBJ1-6,many,.,CASSLSRDSPLHF,TGTGCCAGCAGCCTGTCCCGGGATTCACCCCTCCACTTT
TRBV3-1,TRBJ2-2,few,TRBD2,CASSRREEPEELFF,TGTGCCAGCAGCCGACGGGAGGAACCCGAGGAGCTGTTTTTT
TRBV20-1,TRBJ2-7,many,TRBD1,CSAPVRGLYEQYF,TGCAGTGCCCCAGTCAGGGGGCTATACGAGCAGTACTTC
TRBV7-9,TRBJ2-1,.,.,CASSTRKVTGEYNEQFF,TGTGCCAGCAGCACTCGCAAAGTCACGGGAGAGTACAATGAGCAGTTCTTC
TRBV6-1,TRBJ2-7,few,TRBD2,CASREGTIGSYEQYF,TGTGCCAGCAGGGAGGGGACTATCGGATCCTACGAGCAGTACTTC
TRBV6-1,TRBJ2-7,few,TRBD1,CASRSNRGEQYF,TGTGCCAGCAGATCAAACAGGGGCGAGCAGTACTTC
TRBV19,TRBJ2-2,many,TRBD1,CASKPGQANTGELFF,TGTGCCAGTAAGCCGGGACAGGCTAACACCGGGGAGCTGTTTTTT